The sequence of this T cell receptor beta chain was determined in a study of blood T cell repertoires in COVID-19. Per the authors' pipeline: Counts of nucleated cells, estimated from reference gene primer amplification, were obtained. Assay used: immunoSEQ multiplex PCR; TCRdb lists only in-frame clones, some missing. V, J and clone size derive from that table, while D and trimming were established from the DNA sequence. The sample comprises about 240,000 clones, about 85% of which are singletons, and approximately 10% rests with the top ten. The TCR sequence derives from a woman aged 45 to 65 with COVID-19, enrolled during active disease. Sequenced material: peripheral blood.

The CDR3 spells CASSPLRGGQGAHEQFF. CDR3 DNA: TGTGCCAGTAGTCCCCTCCGCGGGGGACAGGGGGCTCATGAGCAGTTCTTC. The V gene is TRBV19, the J gene TRBJ2-1, with TRBD1 matching over 12 bases. With 5 bases clipped from V and 8 bases from J, the junction kept 13 bases outside the gene matches. This CDR3 has 17 residues. Germline V gene data show CDR1 as LNHDA and CDR2 as SQIVND (reference sequence).